The source of this TCR beta chain is a study of cytomegalovirus exposure and HLA in healthy donors. The junction had 8 bases not matched to a gene; V was cut back by 4 bases and J by 5 bases. The CDR3 spans 14 residues. Germline-derived CDR1 and CDR2 are MDHEN and SYDVKM. With 60 Vbeta and 13 Jbeta primers, the PCR was carried out. Clones were read by immunoSEQ multiplex PCR, and TCRdb kept only the in-frame ones, dropping some. Among a few hundred thousand clones listed, 75% to 80% were seen once. V and J are TRBV28 and TRBJ2-7; 7 bases are shared with TRBD1. Sequenced sample: PBMCs. This receptor was identified in a man aged 18 to 30 in good health and CMV-seronegative. The DNA of the CDR3 is TGTGCCAGCAGTTGGCGAGGGGGCGCGGACGAGCAGTACTTC. Its translation: CASSWRGGADEQYF.